This TCR beta chain was sequenced for a study of T cell clonotyping in hematopoietic cell transplantation. In germline, CDR1 is SGDLS, CDR2 YYNGEE. This CDR3 spans 14 amino acids. Unmatched junction bases numbered 6, after V lost 5 bases and J lost 5 bases. The sample holds a few counts of this clone. The antigen remains unidentified. As for time point: recipient sample about 28 days before transplant, after cytoreduction. Samples: about 28 days before transplant, then days 30, 100 and 180 after. Using immunoSEQ multiplex PCR, the repertoire was profiled, and TCRdb retains in-frame clones only, with some absent. The sample has some 29,000 clones, about four fifths seen once. Study-level findings and limits: Without cell sorting, CD4 versus CD8 contributions remain unresolved. Graft donor and pretransplant recipient Inverse Simpson Index values predicted broader posttransplant TCR diversity.

This specimen was peripheral blood mononuclear cells, taken before stem cell transplant. The TCR sequence derives from a man aged 35-49 years with acute myeloid leukemia. Some clones in this sample may be carry-over from other donors' samples. The V call is TRBV9, the J call TRBJ2-2, with 7 bases aligning to TRBD1. The CDR3 loop is CASRSDRVTGELFF. The CDR3 DNA follows: TGTGCCAGCAGGTCAGACAGGGTGACCGGGGAGCTGTTTTTT.